This record looks at one T cell receptor beta chain sequence and its context. This sample stems from a study of blood T cells in healthy people across ages. Combining a sample-barcoded 5' primer with a J-beta primer mix, a second PCR ran for about 7 to 11 cycles. TCRdb re-analysed the 5' RACE reads in MiXCR, keeping a single row per CDR3 protein. Of about 1.8 million distinct CDR3 sequences detected, approximately 50% appear once; the ten largest clones hold 2% to 2.5%. The CDR3 length is 16 residues. Trimming shortened V by 2 bases and J by 0 bases, and 11 bases separated the two germline ends. The germline gives CDR1 SGHTA, CDR2 FQGNSA.

V and J are TRBV7-2 and TRBJ2-1; D may be TRBD2 (6 bases). Sequencing used blood. This sequence originates from a woman between 35 and 50 years old in good health. The CDR3 sequence: CASSLQRAPSYNEQFF. The CDR3 DNA reads as TGTGCCAGCAGCTTACAGCGGGCGCCCTCCTACAATGAGCAGTTCTTC.